Listed below are T cell receptor beta chains from one sample, sequenced in a study of untreated major depressive disorder. Sequencing used immunoSEQ multiplex PCR; TCRdb keeps in-frame clones, though not all of them. This sample has around 20,000 clones, with around 92% found just once. Material: CD4+ T cells from PBMCs. The source is a woman in her 40s in good health. Each CDR3 is given with its conserved first and last residue. The D gene is left open where the match is weak.

len	d_gene	v_gene	j_gene	CDR3aa
17	TRBD1	TRBV11-2	TRBJ1-5	CASSSPRDSNSNQPQHF
15	TRBD2	TRBV27	TRBJ2-7	CASIAGLAGPYEQYF
13	-	TRBV11-1	TRBJ2-3	CASSLAPVDTQYF
13	TRBD1	TRBV5-1	TRBJ2-3	CASSLQGTDTQYF
16	-	TRBV11-2	TRBJ2-1	CASSPIQGTLYNEQFF
13	-	TRBV29-1	TRBJ2-5	CSVEAPLRETQYF
14	-	TRBV7-3	TRBJ2-2	CASSLLGEAGELFF
15	-	TRBV27	TRBJ1-1	CASSLSSGLNTEAFF
16	TRBD1	TRBV6-1	TRBJ2-2	CASSEGQGGWPGELFF
18	-	TRBV27	TRBJ2-1	CASSLSEFGVSNYNEQFF
14	-	TRBV28	TRBJ1-5	CASSPGRVIQPQHF
12	-	TRBV5-5	TRBJ2-5	CASSLAKETQYF
10	-	TRBV7-2	TRBJ1-2	CASRTYGYTF
13	TRBD1	TRBV6-1	TRBJ1-2	CASQLTGSIGYTF
14	TRBD2	TRBV9	TRBJ2-7	CASSSGTSFGEQYF
15	-	TRBV7-9	TRBJ2-1	CASSHRAPAYNEQFF